The 6 T cell receptor beta chains presented below share a single source sample, sequenced in a study of radiotherapy plus CTLA-4 blockade in lung cancer. The protocol was immunoSEQ multiplex PCR, while the TCRdb copy is restricted to in-frame clones and leaves out a portion. The table lists about 59,000 clones, around 74% of them singletons. The sample was peripheral blood, taken from a patient treated with radiotherapy plus ipilimumab. The receptors originated from a human donor with non-small cell lung cancer whose response to radiotherapy plus ipilimumab could not be evaluated.

For the CDR3, the DNA is TGTGCCAGCAGGTCGGGACAGGGAATAAGGGATACGCAGTATTTT. The encoded protein is CASRSGQGIRDTQYF. The chain joins TRBV2 to TRBJ2-3; TRBD1 aligns across 9 bases. The V and J ends lost 6 bases and 6 bases, in that order; junction bases with no gene match: 10. Germline CDR1 is SNHLY and CDR2 is FYNNEI. The CDR3 consists of 15 residues.

The V gene is TRBV4-1, the J gene TRBJ1-5; D is undetermined. CDR3 length: 16 residues. Germline CDR1 MGHRA, CDR2 YSYEKL. Trimming stripped 1 base from V and 4 bases from J, with 14 bases between. The CDR3 is CASSQGVGSGNQPQHF. The CDR3 DNA reads as TGCGCCAGCAGCCAAGGGGTAGGGTCGGGAAATCAGCCCCAGCATTTT.

The chain employs TRBV7-2 and TRBJ2-5, with 8 positions matching TRBD1. V shed 4 bases, J shed 5 bases, and the junction held 12 bases outside the gene matches. The germline CDR1 and CDR2 sequences are SGHTA and FQGNSA. The CDR3 runs 16 residues. This CDR3 is CASSSRKTGVGETQYF. Here the CDR3 DNA reads TGTGCCAGCAGCTCCCGTAAGACAGGGGTCGGGGAGACCCAGTACTTC.

The chain couples TRBV2 to TRBJ2-3, with 9 bases aligning to TRBD1. CDR3 length: 14 residues. Germline CDR1 reads SNHLY; CDR2 reads FYNNEI. V trimming: 8 bases; J trimming: 1 base; junction bases outside the gene matches: 4. The CDR3 here is CASRWTGGTDTQYF. The CDR3 bases are TGTGCCAGCCGATGGACAGGGGGCACAGATACGCAGTATTTT.

V gene TRBV27 combines with J gene TRBJ1-6, with no clear D. The V gene's germline CDR1 is MNHEY and CDR2 SMNVEV (reference sequence). The ends were cut back, 2 bases at V and 7 bases at J, with 3 bases in the middle. The CDR3 length is 12 residues. The CDR3 DNA follows: TGTGCCAGCAGTTTAGAGAATTCACCCCTCCACTTT. Translation: CASSLENSPLHF.

CDR3 sequence reads: CASRAGGRNEKLFF. DNA for the CDR3: TGTGCCAGCCGAGCGGGGGGGCGAAATGAAAAACTGTTTTTT. V is TRBV6-5 and J is TRBJ1-4; possible D gene TRBD1, 6 bases. The V gene lost 8 bases and the J gene lost 5 bases, with 15 bases spanning the gap. This CDR3 comprises 14 residues. Germline V gene sequence: CDR1 MNHEY, CDR2 SVGAGI.